Each of the 16 T cell receptor beta chains below was sequenced from the same sample in a study of T cell changes during pregnancy in multiple sclerosis (dated by TCRdb to about 2019). Libraries were constructed by the immunoSEQ multiplex PCR assay. TCRdb carries this immuneACCESS record with in-frame sequences only. Its versions omit some clonotypes, under half of them owing to an unresolved V gene in the studies checked, with the rest unexplained. Recorded for this sample are 70,000 to 75,000 clones; less than 90% of them occurred a single time. Clones ranked in the top ten supply 3% to 4% of the sample. The sequenced sample was peripheral blood, obtained before pregnancy. All receptors derive from a female donor with multiple sclerosis, enrolled in a pregnancy study.

This clone has a single count. The chain combines TRBV27 with TRBJ1-1; D gene uncertain. The CDR3 totals 13 residues. The V end lost 2 bases, the J end lost 11 bases, and 15 bases lay between the germline ends. CDR1 and CDR2 from the germline V gene are MNHEY and SMNVEV (reference sequence). The CDR3: CASSLRWQFVAFF. CDR3 nucleotide sequence: TGTGCCAGCAGTTTAAGATGGCAGTTTGTCGCTTTCTTT.

The genes are TRBV16 and TRBJ1-2, with D possibly TRBD1 on 5 matching bases. Germline CDR1 reads KGHSY; CDR2 reads FQNENV. The CDR3 spans 15 residues. The ends were cut back, 0 bases at V and 5 bases at J, with 13 bases in the middle. CDR3 amino acids: CASSQSGGTAYGYTF. CDR3 nucleotide sequence: TGTGCCAGCAGCCAATCGGGGGGTACCGCATATGGCTACACCTTC.

This chain connects TRBV6-6 to TRBJ1-2, with 7 bases lining up with TRBD1. The V gene end was trimmed by 6 bases and the J gene end by 8 bases; junction bases not matched to a gene: 12. This CDR3 has 14 amino acids. The germline CDR1 and CDR2 sequences are MNHNY and SVGAGI (reference sequence). The CDR3 DNA is TGTGCCAGCAGCCCCCCTTTGGAGGGGGCGGGCTACACCTTC. Translating gives CASSPPLEGAGYTF.

The chain uses TRBV21-1 and TRBJ1-5; the table's D call TRBD1 went unverified against the DNA. TRBV21-1 is shown as a pseudogene. The CDR3 has 18 residues. CDR3 in amino acids: CASSAPKVRQSIRKPQHF. CDR3 nucleotide sequence: TGTGCCAGCAGCGCGCCTAAAGTAAGACAGTCAATCAGGAAGCCCCAGCATTTT.

The chain has TRBV4-2 and TRBJ1-2, with unresolved D. Germline CDR1 is LGHNA and CDR2 is YNFKEQ. The CDR3 spans 14 residues. V gave up 6 bases and J gave up 2 bases, with 13 bases separating them. The chain's CDR3 is CASRGISSNYGYTF. CDR3 nucleotides: TGTGCCAGCAGGGGTATTAGCTCCAACTATGGCTACACCTTC.

The chain combines TRBV11-2 with TRBJ2-4; TRBD1 might be the D (5 bases). V dropped 3 bases and J dropped 7 bases, with 13 bases sitting between them. This CDR3 has 14 amino acids. Germline-derived CDR1 and CDR2 are SGHAT and FQNNGV. CDR3 amino acids: CASSLPLGANIQYF. CDR3 DNA: TGTGCCAGCAGCTTGCCTCTTGGGGCGAACATTCAGTACTTC.

J is TRBJ2-2 and V is TRBV6-1, with a weak D call TRBD1 (5 bases). This CDR3 is 14 amino acids long. Germline CDR1 is MNHNS and CDR2 is SASEGT. V was clipped by 3 bases and J by 4 bases, with 9 bases between them. CDR3 region: CASSEGQATGELFF. CDR3 DNA sequence: TGTGCCAGCAGTGAGGGGCAGGCCACCGGGGAGCTGTTTTTT.

J is TRBJ1-2 and V is TRBV5-5; no definite D call. The CDR3 totals 14 residues. V dropped 4 bases and J dropped 4 bases, with 14 bases sitting between them. Germline V lookup: CDR1 SGHKS, CDR2 YYEKEE (reference sequence). The CDR3 region is CASSPPRGSYGYTF. The CDR3 DNA is TGTGCCAGCAGCCCTCCACGGGGATCCTATGGCTACACCTTC.

The CDR3, as DNA: TGTGCCAGCAGCCCATACACGACAGGTTATAACTATGGCTACACCTTC. The encoded protein is CASSPYTTGYNYGYTF. This chain uses TRBV4-2 with TRBJ1-2, with D possibly matching TRBD1 (6 bases). The CDR3 extends over 16 amino acids. V lost 4 bases, J lost 1 base, and 16 bases lay in between. Germline V CDR1 and CDR2: LGHNA, YNFKEQ.

The V and J genes are TRBV6-1 and TRBJ1-2; D is possibly TRBD1 (5 bases). Germline V gene data show CDR1 as MNHNS and CDR2 as SASEGT. Trimming took off 8 bases at V and 4 bases at J, with 11 bases between the two ends. The CDR3 contains 12 residues. In nucleotides, the CDR3 is TGTGCCAGCGTTTGGCAGGGCTATGGCTACACCTTC. This sequence encodes CASVWQGYGYTF.

This chain connects TRBV18 to TRBJ1-1; no firm D call. The CDR3 extends over 13 amino acids. Germline CDR1 reads KGHSH; CDR2 reads LQKENI. The V end was cut by 5 bases, the J end by 4 bases, with 11 bases between. The CDR3 here is CASSSSSGTEAFF. The CDR3 coding sequence is TGTGCCAGCTCAAGCTCGAGCGGCACTGAAGCTTTCTTT. The full variable domain, with the rest looked up from reference TRBV18 and TRBJ1-1, is NAGVMQNPRHLVRRRGQEARLRCSPMKGHSHVYWYRQLPEEGLKFMVYLQKENIIDESGMPKERFSAEFPKEGPSILRIQQVVRGDSAAYFCASSSSSGTEAFFGQGTRLTVV.

This chain joins TRBV11-2 and TRBJ2-2; 9 nucleotides agree with TRBD1. The trim removed 2 bases at V and 4 bases at J, leaving 2 bases unmatched. The germline V gene encodes CDR1 SGHAT and CDR2 FQNNGV. The length of the CDR3 is 15 residues. This CDR3 is CASSLRDRVTGELFF. The CDR3, as DNA: TGTGCCAGCAGCTTACGGGACAGGGTCACCGGGGAGCTGTTTTTT.

This clone appeared a few times. The V call is TRBV19, the J call TRBJ2-2; the D gene is possibly TRBD2 (6 bases). Germline V gives CDR1 LNHDA, CDR2 SQIVND (reference sequence). The CDR3 contains 14 residues. V lost 5 bases to trimming and J lost 4 bases, with 11 bases between them. CDR3 loop: CASSLGTLTGELFF. The DNA of the CDR3 is TGTGCCAGTAGTCTCGGGACTCTCACCGGGGAGCTGTTTTTT.

The chain employs TRBV6-5 and TRBJ2-2; D is perhaps TRBD1 (6 bases). The CDR3 sequence is 15 residues long. Trimming stripped 6 bases from V and 2 bases from J, with 13 bases between. The V gene's germline CDR1 is MNHEY and CDR2 SVGAGI. CDR3 sequence: CASSRTGPNTGELFF. CDR3 nucleotide sequence: TGTGCCAGCAGCCGTACAGGGCCCAACACCGGGGAGCTGTTTTTT.

The chain links TRBV18 to TRBJ1-1, with 9 nucleotides matching TRBD1. The CDR3 is made up of 12 amino acids. From germline, CDR1 is KGHSH and CDR2 LQKENI. With V trimmed by 3 bases and J by 10 bases, 3 bases remained unmatched. The CDR3 nucleotides are TGTGCCAGCTCACCGGGACAGGGACCAGCTTTCTTT. It yields the protein CASSPGQGPAFF.

This clone was counted between two and nine times. The chain has TRBV30 and TRBJ2-1, with 8 nucleotides matching TRBD2. The CDR3 length is 13 residues. The V and J ends lost 4 bases and 10 bases, in that order; junction bases with no gene match: 9. The germline V gene has CDR1 GTSNPN and CDR2 SVGIG (reference sequence). The CDR3 region has the DNA TGTGCCTGGACCCCTGGACTAGCCCGGGAGCAGTTCTTC. This encodes CAWTPGLAREQFF.